These 24 T cell receptor beta chains were all obtained from the same sample, sequenced in a study of CXCR3-negative and CXCR3-positive naive CD8 T cells. Their recognized antigens are unknown. Findings and caveats of the study: For CXCR3-positive naive cells, TRB CDR3s were more hydrophobic than those of CXCR3-negative naive cells.

The libraries of TRB cDNA were constructed through 5' RACE using UMI labels. Using the 5' RACE reads, TCRdb records one entry per CDR3 protein without DNA. Its table lists 100,000 to 150,000 distinct CDR3 sequences. The sequenced material came from naive CXCR3+ CD8+ T cells from blood. Regarding subset: CD45RO-CCR7+CD27+CD95- naive CD8+ T cells expressing CXCR3 (TNR3+). All receptors derive from a human donor in good health. Some clones in this sample may be carry-over from other donors' samples.

This chain connects TRBV7-9 to TRBJ1-2; TCRdb selects TRBD1, and the lack of DNA leaves this call unchecked. The CDR3 consists of 15 residues. CDR1 is SEHNR, CDR2 FQNEAQ, per germline (reference sequence). The CDR3 reads CASSNDRVNDYGYTF.

The chain has TRBV25-1 and TRBJ2-5. There are 15 residues in the CDR3. Germline CDR1 MGHDK, CDR2 SYGVNS. The CDR3: CASSEWFGDQETQYF. The variable domain in full, with the rest retrieved from reference TRBV25-1 and TRBJ2-5, is EADIYQTPRYLVIGTGKKITLECSQTMGHDKMYWYQQDPGMELHLIHYSYGVNSTEKGDLSSESTVSRIRTEHFPLTLESARPSHTSQYLCASSEWFGDQETQYFGPGTRLLVL.

CDR3 protein: CASSLASGGGETQYF. The V gene is TRBV5-6, the J gene TRBJ2-5; TCRdb's D gene call, TRBD2, goes unchecked for lack of DNA. Germline V gene lookup returns CDR1 SGHDT and CDR2 YYEEEE. The CDR3 is made up of 15 amino acids.

This rearrangement joins TRBV5-1 to TRBJ2-1; TCRdb outputs TRBD1, but without DNA this stays unchecked. Germline-derived CDR1 and CDR2 are SGHRS and YFSETQ. This CDR3 comprises 15 residues. CDR3 sequence reads: CASTPSRGSYNEQFF.

This sequence joins TRBV28 and TRBJ2-3. Germline CDR1 and CDR2: MDHEN and SYDVKM. The CDR3 length is 13 residues. CDR3 amino acids: CASSLASPDTQYF.

This chain's CDR3 is CASSLYQDTNEQFF. The J gene is TRBJ2-1, the V gene TRBV7-6; the D gene TCRdb calls, TRBD1, cannot be checked with no DNA. Germline values: CDR1 SGHVS, CDR2 FNYEAQ. The CDR3 runs 14 residues.

J is TRBJ1-1 and V is TRBV10-1. Germline V CDR1 and CDR2: WNHNN, SYGVQD (reference sequence). This CDR3 contains 12 residues. The CDR3 sequence: CASKNSNTEAFF.

The chain couples TRBV11-2 to TRBJ2-3; the D gene TCRdb calls, TRBD2, cannot be checked with no DNA. From germline, CDR1 is SGHAT and CDR2 FQNNGV. This CDR3 contains 16 residues. The CDR3 loop is CASSTMDRTLTRTQYF.

The rearrangement uses TRBV29-1 and TRBJ2-7. The germline V gene encodes CDR1 SQVTM and CDR2 ANQGSEA. This CDR3 contains 11 residues. The CDR3: CSVDHNYEQYF.

The rearrangement joins TRBV7-8 to TRBJ1-1; with no DNA, the TCRdb D assignment of TRBD1 cannot be verified. Per the germline V gene, CDR1 is SGHVS and CDR2 is FQNEAQ. The CDR3 spans 15 residues. CDR3 protein: CASSSPTQGGTEAFF.

The chain recombines TRBV28 with TRBJ2-2; absent DNA, TCRdb's TRBD2 call cannot be checked. CDR3 size: 16 residues. Germline loops: CDR1 MDHEN, CDR2 SYDVKM. The CDR3 is CASSFWTSGNTGELFF.

The V call is TRBV7-9, the J call TRBJ2-7; TCRdb gives TRBD2 as the D gene, but with no DNA this cannot be confirmed. The germline gives CDR1 SEHNR, CDR2 FQNEAQ (reference sequence). CDR3 length equals 14 residues. The CDR3 sequence is CASSLELRAYEQYF.

The gene calls are TRBV2 and TRBJ2-7; checking the TCRdb D call of TRBD1 is not possible without DNA. The CDR3 runs to 13 residues. From germline, CDR1 is SNHLY and CDR2 FYNNEI. The CDR3 is CASSGGPPSEQYF.

The chain couples TRBV4-3 to TRBJ2-5; the D gene TCRdb calls, TRBD2, cannot be checked with no DNA. The CDR3 extends over 15 amino acids. The germline V gene encodes CDR1 LGHNA and CDR2 YSLEER. CDR3 in amino acids: CASSQDTAAVYYQYF.

The V and J genes are TRBV4-2 and TRBJ2-7; the D call of TRBD1 rests on TCRdb alone, since no DNA is present to check it. Germline CDR1 and CDR2: LGHNA and YNFKEQ. This CDR3 is built from 15 residues. CDR3 region: CASSQGVGGIGEQYF.

The V call is TRBV9, the J call TRBJ2-3. The CDR3 loop spans 16 amino acids. Per germline, CDR1 SGDLS and CDR2 YYNGEE. The CDR3 protein is CASSVGSGSVTDTQYF.

The chain uses TRBV5-1 and TRBJ2-7; lacking DNA, the TRBD2 call made by TCRdb goes unchecked. The CDR3 has 13 amino acids. Looked up from germline, CDR1 is SGHRS and CDR2 is YFSETQ. The CDR3 sequence is CASSNGPSYEQYF.

CDR3 region: CASSPPSAGRTYNEQFF. The chain combines TRBV7-9 with TRBJ2-1; TCRdb designates TRBD2, a call that cannot be tested without DNA. CDR3 size: 17 residues. From germline, CDR1 is SEHNR and CDR2 FQNEAQ (reference sequence).

The chain uses TRBV28 and TRBJ2-4; TCRdb names TRBD2, which stays unverified in the absence of DNA. CDR1 and CDR2 from the germline V gene are MDHEN and SYDVKM. The CDR3 has 19 amino acids. CDR3 region: CASTYPLAGPTLAKNIQYF.

The gene calls are TRBV28 and TRBJ1-3. The germline V gene has CDR1 MDHEN and CDR2 SYDVKM. This CDR3 comprises 12 residues. The CDR3 sequence: CASSLTGNTIYF.

J is TRBJ2-7 and V is TRBV29-1; TCRdb indicates TRBD2, and absent DNA this call remains unverified. CDR3 size: 16 residues. Germline CDR1 SQVTM, CDR2 ANQGSEA. CDR3 residues: CSVGPVMASGSYEQYF.

The rearrangement uses TRBV6-1 and TRBJ2-2. The CDR3 is 13 residues long. Germline assignment: CDR1 MNHNS and CDR2 SASEGT. CDR3 sequence: CASSTLNTGELFF.

The chain recombines TRBV13 with TRBJ1-1; TCRdb selects TRBD1, and the lack of DNA leaves this call unchecked. This CDR3 spans 14 amino acids. In germline, CDR1 is PRHDT, CDR2 FYEKMQ (reference sequence). The CDR3 protein is CASSTPGADTEAFF.

J is TRBJ2-2 and V is TRBV7-7; TCRdb's D call of TRBD2 is untestable without DNA. There are 17 residues in the CDR3. In germline, CDR1 is SSHAT, CDR2 FNYEAQ (reference sequence). The CDR3 is CASSLHAGGANTGELFF.